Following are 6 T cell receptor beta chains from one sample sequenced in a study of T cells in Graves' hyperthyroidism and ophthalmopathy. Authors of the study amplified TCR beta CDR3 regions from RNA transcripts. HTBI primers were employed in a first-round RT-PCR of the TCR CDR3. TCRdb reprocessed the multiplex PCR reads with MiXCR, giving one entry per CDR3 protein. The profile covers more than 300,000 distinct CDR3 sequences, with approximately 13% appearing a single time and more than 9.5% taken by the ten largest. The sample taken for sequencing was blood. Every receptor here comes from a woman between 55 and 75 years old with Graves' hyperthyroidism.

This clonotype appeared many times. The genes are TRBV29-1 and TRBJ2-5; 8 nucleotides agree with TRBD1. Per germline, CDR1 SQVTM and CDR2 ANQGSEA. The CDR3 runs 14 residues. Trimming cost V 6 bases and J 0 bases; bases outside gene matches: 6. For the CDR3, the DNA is TGCAGCGTAAAAGGACAGGGCGACCAAGAGACCCAGTACTTC. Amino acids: CSVKGQGDQETQYF. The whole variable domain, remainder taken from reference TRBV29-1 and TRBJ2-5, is SAVISQKPSRDICQRGTSLTIQCQVDSQVTMMFWYRQQPGQSLTLIATANQGSEATYESGFVIDKFPISRPNLTFSTLTVSNMSPEDSSIYLCSVKGQGDQETQYFGPGTRLLVL.

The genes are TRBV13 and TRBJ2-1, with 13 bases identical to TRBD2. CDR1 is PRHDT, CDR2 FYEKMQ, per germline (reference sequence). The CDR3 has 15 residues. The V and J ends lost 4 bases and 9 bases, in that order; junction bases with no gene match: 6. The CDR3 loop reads CASSSGLAGVPEQFF. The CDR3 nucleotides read TGTGCCAGCAGCTCCGGACTAGCGGGAGTCCCTGAGCAGTTCTTC.

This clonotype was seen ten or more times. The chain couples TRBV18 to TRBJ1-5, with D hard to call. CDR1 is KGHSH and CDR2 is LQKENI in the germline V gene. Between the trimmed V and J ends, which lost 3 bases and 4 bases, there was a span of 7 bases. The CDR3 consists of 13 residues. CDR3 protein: CASSPDGNQPQHF. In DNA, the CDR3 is TGTGCCAGCTCACCGGACGGAAATCAGCCCCAGCATTTT.

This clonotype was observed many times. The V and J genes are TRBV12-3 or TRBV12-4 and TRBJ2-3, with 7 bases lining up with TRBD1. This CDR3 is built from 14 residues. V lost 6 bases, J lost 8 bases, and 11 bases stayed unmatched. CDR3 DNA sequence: TGTGCCAGCAGGCCCCCCCGAACAGGGGCTACGCAGTATTTT. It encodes CASRPPRTGATQYF.

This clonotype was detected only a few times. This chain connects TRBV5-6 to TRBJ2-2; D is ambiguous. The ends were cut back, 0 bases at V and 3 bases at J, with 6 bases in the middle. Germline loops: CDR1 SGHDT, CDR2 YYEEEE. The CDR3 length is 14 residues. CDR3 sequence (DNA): TGTGCCAGCAGCTTGGTGGGTTACACCGGGGAGCTGTTTTTT. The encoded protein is CASSLVGYTGELFF.

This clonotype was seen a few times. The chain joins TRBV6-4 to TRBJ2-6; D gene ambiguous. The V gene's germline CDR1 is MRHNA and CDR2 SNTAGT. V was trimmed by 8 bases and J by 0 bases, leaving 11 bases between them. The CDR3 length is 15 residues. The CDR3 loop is CASSDTNSGANVLTF. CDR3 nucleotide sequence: TGTGCCAGCTCAGACACGAACTCTGGGGCCAACGTCCTGACTTTC.